Following are 7 T cell receptor beta chains from one sample sequenced in a study of T cell responses to AZD1222 COVID-19 vaccine. Generated by immunoSEQ multiplex PCR, the TCRdb table keeps only in-frame clones and is missing some. The repertoire includes roughly 80,000 clones, more than 90% of them detected once, and roughly 4.2% sits in the top ten. The input for sequencing was peripheral blood, taken on day 0 of AZD1222 vaccination. Every receptor here comes from an adult in good health.

The chain recombines TRBV3-1 (or the pseudogene TRBV3-2) with TRBJ2-7; 15 bases are shared with TRBD2. The CDR3 has 17 amino acids. The V gene end was trimmed by 3 bases and the J gene end by 3 bases; junction bases not matched to a gene: 6. Germline V lookup: CDR1 LGHDT, CDR2 YNNKEL (reference sequence). The CDR3 here is CASSHPGTSGRYYEQYF. As DNA, the CDR3 is TGTGCCAGCAGCCATCCCGGGACTAGCGGGAGGTACTACGAGCAGTACTTC.

The genes are TRBV6-6 and TRBJ2-3, with D possibly matching TRBD2 (6 bases). The CDR3 spans 14 residues. V was cut by 4 bases and J by 5 bases, with 13 bases left in between. Germline V CDR1 and CDR2: MNHNY, SVGAGI (reference sequence). For the CDR3, the DNA is TGTGCCAGCAGTTCCCGTGGAGGGCAAGATACGCAGTATTTT. The encoded protein is CASSSRGGQDTQYF.

The chain combines TRBV6-2 or TRBV6-3 with TRBJ2-7; 11 bases agree with TRBD1. There are 15 residues in the CDR3. Germline loops: CDR1 MNHEY, CDR2 SVGEGT. V trimming: 0 bases; J trimming: 3 bases; junction bases outside the gene matches: 1. DNA for the CDR3: TGTGCCAGCAGTTACTCGGGACAGGGGGACTACGAGCAGTACTTC. Its protein is CASSYSGQGDYEQYF.

A single count supports this clone. The chain has TRBV28 and TRBJ1-1; D gene uncertain. CDR1 is MDHEN, CDR2 SYDVKM, per germline. The CDR3 loop spans 14 amino acids. V was clipped by 3 bases and J by 1 base, with 9 bases between them. The CDR3 DNA is TGTGCCAGCAGTTTCGGAGGAGAGAACACTGAAGCTTTCTTT. Residues: CASSFGGENTEAFF. The full variable domain, rest sourced from reference TRBV28 and TRBJ1-1, is DVKVTQSSRYLVKRTGEKVFLECVQDMDHENMFWYRQDPGLGLRLIYFSYDVKMKEKGDIPEGYSVSREKKERFSLILESASTNQTSMYLCASSFGGENTEAFFGQGTRLTVV.

This chain joins TRBV18 and TRBJ1-3; D is uncertain. V gave up 3 bases and J gave up 0 bases, with 9 bases separating them. Germline values: CDR1 KGHSH, CDR2 LQKENI. The CDR3 sequence is 15 residues long. CDR3 amino acids: CASSPEGISGNTIYF. The CDR3 DNA sequence: TGTGCCAGCTCACCTGAGGGTATCTCTGGAAACACCATATATTTT.

The chain carries TRBV5-1 and TRBJ2-7, with 7 positions matching TRBD1. Germline CDR1 reads SGHRS; CDR2 reads YFSETQ. The CDR3 consists of 16 residues. Trimming took 0 bases from V and 2 from J; bases not matched to a gene: 8. This chain's CDR3 is CASSLAPGTGAYEQYF. The CDR3 bases are TGCGCCAGCAGCTTGGCTCCGGGAACAGGGGCCTACGAGCAGTACTTC.

V gene TRBV11-3 combines with J gene TRBJ2-1; D possibly uses TRBD1 or TRBD2 (5 bases each). There are 15 residues in the CDR3. Germline loops: CDR1 SGHNT, CDR2 YENEEA. V was clipped by 5 bases and J by 6 bases, with 17 bases between them. The CDR3 loop is CASSIGATESNEQFF. CDR3 bases: TGTGCCAGCAGCATCGGGGCCACCGAAAGCAATGAGCAGTTCTTC.